This TCR beta chain was captured by sequencing in a study of cytomegalovirus exposure and HLA in healthy donors. With respect to this clone: What it binds is unknown.

PCR employed 60 Vbeta and 13 Jbeta primers. Some clones are missing from TCRdb's copy, which holds only in-frame ones; the method was immunoSEQ multiplex PCR. The table has 90,000 to 150,000 clones, around 69% seen once. V lost 1 base and J lost 0, with 8 bases in between. This CDR3 comprises 15 residues. Germline V gene lookup returns CDR1 ENHRY and CDR2 SYGVKD. Findings and caveats of the study: A missense DCLRE1C variant was associated with V- and J-gene trimming of TCR beta chains in a later analysis, and an independent cohort replicated the association.

This sequence was found in a middle-aged woman in good health and CMV-seropositive. The specimen was PBMCs. The chain combines TRBV10-3 with TRBJ2-3; D remains unclear. Here the CDR3 DNA reads TGTGCCATCAGTGAGTTGTCAGAAAGCACAGATACGCAGTATTTT. It codes for CAISELSESTDTQYF.